The 10 T cell receptor beta chains listed next were all sequenced from one sample in a study of cytotoxic CD8 clonotypes in ibrutinib-treated CLL. Only in-frame clones appear in the TCRdb table, and some are missing; sequencing was by immunoSEQ multiplex PCR. There are 90,000 to 100,000 clones in the sample; approximately 78% occur only once, and around 30% lies in the top ten. The specimen was PBMCs, collected after 12 months of ibrutinib treatment. The receptors shown here come from a human donor with chronic lymphocytic leukemia.

This chain connects TRBV9 to TRBJ2-3; TRBD2 matches at 8 bases. The junction had 6 bases not matched to a gene; V was cut back by 2 bases and J by 4 bases. Germline CDR1 and CDR2: SGDLS and YYNGEE. The CDR3 is 15 residues long. The CDR3 spells CASSVGAGGSDTQYF. CDR3 DNA: TGTGCCAGCAGCGTCGGGGCGGGGGGATCAGATACGCAGTATTTT.

CDR3 protein: CASSRGAGEKLFF. In nucleotides, the CDR3 is TGCGCCAGCTCAAGAGGGGCTGGGGAAAAACTGTTTTTT. The J gene is TRBJ1-4, the V gene TRBV5-1, with D tentatively TRBD1 (5 bases). Trimming took 7 bases from V and 8 from J, leaving 15 bases between them. This CDR3 is built from 13 residues. Germline CDR1 is SGHRS and CDR2 is YFSETQ. The full variable domain, with the rest looked up from reference TRBV5-1 and TRBJ1-4, is KAGVTQTPRYLIKTRGQQVTLSCSPISGHRSVSWYQQTPGQGLQFLFEYFSETQRNKGNFPGRFSGRQFSNSRSEMNVSTLELGDSALYLCASSRGAGEKLFFGSGTQLSVL.

The J gene is TRBJ2-2, the V gene TRBV2, with unresolved D. Germline CDR1 is SNHLY and CDR2 is FYNNEI. The CDR3 is 14 residues long. The V end was cut by 5 bases, the J end by 4 bases, with 11 bases between. The CDR3 DNA sequence: TGTGCCAGCAGTCCCCGGACGATCACCGGGGAGCTGTTTTTT. This encodes CASSPRTITGELFF.

The chain recombines TRBV15 with TRBJ1-1; TRBD1 is a possible D gene (5 bases). Germline-derived CDR1 and CDR2 are LNHNV and YYDKDF (reference sequence). The V end lost 5 bases, the J end lost 0 bases, and 10 bases lay between the germline ends. The CDR3 has 14 amino acids. Written as DNA, the CDR3 is TGTGCCACCAGCGGGGGACGGGTGAACACTGAAGCTTTCTTT. Its translation: CATSGGRVNTEAFF. Using reference TRBV15 and TRBJ1-1 for the parts outside the CDR3, the full variable domain is DAMVIQNPRYQVTQFGKPVTLSCSQTLNHNVMYWYQQKSSQAPKLLFHYYDKDFNNEADTPDNFQSRRPNTSFCFLDIRSPGLGDTAMYLCATSGGRVNTEAFFGQGTRLTVV.

The gene calls are TRBV29-1 and TRBJ2-7; 11 nucleotides match TRBD2. V gave up 0 bases and J gave up 5 bases; unmatched junction bases: 9. Germline V gives CDR1 SQVTM, CDR2 ANQGSEA. There are 16 residues in the CDR3. In DNA, the CDR3 is TGCAGCGTTGAAGAAGGGCTAGCGGGGGGTTACCACGAGCAGTACTTC. It translates to CSVEEGLAGGYHEQYF.

V is TRBV2 and J is TRBJ2-5; possible D gene TRBD1, 6 bases. Germline V gene lookup returns CDR1 SNHLY and CDR2 FYNNEI. The V end was cut by 6 bases, the J end by 2 bases, with 10 bases between. The length of the CDR3 is 13 residues. The CDR3 nucleotides are TGTGCCAGCAGCGGGACACAACAAGAGACCCAGTACTTC. This translates into CASSGTQQETQYF.

This clone was detected a few times. The chain has TRBV16 and TRBJ2-5; tentative D call: TRBD1 (6 bases). The germline gives CDR1 KGHSY, CDR2 FQNENV. The length of the CDR3 is 14 residues. V dropped 0 bases and J dropped 4 bases, with 9 bases sitting between them. CDR3 in amino acids: CASSQSGRGETQYF. The CDR3 DNA reads as TGTGCCAGCAGCCAATCGGGCAGGGGAGAGACCCAGTACTTC.

The J gene is TRBJ2-6, the V gene TRBV6-5; D is unresolved. The CDR3 totals 15 residues. Germline-derived CDR1 and CDR2 are MNHEY and SVGAGI. V was cut by 0 bases and J by 4 bases, with 7 bases left in between. Written as DNA, the CDR3 is TGTGCCAGCAGTTACTCATTGGGAGGGGCCAACGTCCTGACTTTC. It translates to CASSYSLGGANVLTF.

The chain recombines TRBV30 with TRBJ1-1; a weak D match, TRBD1 (6 bases). The CDR3 sequence is 14 residues long. Germline V lookup: CDR1 GTSNPN, CDR2 SVGIG (reference sequence). V lost 3 bases and J 1 base, leaving 12 bases between the germline ends. CDR3 protein: CAWSGGLANTEAFF. The CDR3, as DNA: TGTGCCTGGAGCGGGGGGCTCGCGAACACTGAAGCTTTCTTT.

This clone was detected a few times. This chain uses TRBV5-8 with TRBJ2-1, with D uncertain. There are 11 residues in the CDR3. Germline lookup yields CDR1 SGHTS and CDR2 YDEGEE. The germline V and J ends were trimmed by 4 bases and 7 bases, with 6 bases remaining between them. CDR3 in amino acids: CASSGWNEQFF. The DNA for the CDR3 is TGTGCCAGCAGCGGGTGGAATGAGCAGTTCTTC. The full variable domain, its missing parts supplied by reference TRBV5-8 and TRBJ2-1, is EAGVTQSPTHLIKTRGQQATLRCSPISGHTSVYWYQQALGLGLQFLLWYDEGEERNRGNFPPRFSGRQFPNYSSELNVNALELEDSALYLCASSGWNEQFFGPGTRLTVL.